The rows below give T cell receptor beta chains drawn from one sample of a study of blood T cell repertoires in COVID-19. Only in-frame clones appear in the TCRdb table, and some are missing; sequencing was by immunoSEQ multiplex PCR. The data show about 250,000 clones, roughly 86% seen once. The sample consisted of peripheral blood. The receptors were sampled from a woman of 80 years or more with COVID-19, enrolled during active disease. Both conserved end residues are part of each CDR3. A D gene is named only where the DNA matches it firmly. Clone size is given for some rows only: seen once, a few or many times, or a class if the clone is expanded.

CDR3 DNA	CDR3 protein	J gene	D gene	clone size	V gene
TGTGCCACCAGCAGAGTTATACAGACTAATGAAAAACTGTTTTTT	CATSRVIQTNEKLFF	TRBJ1-4	.	.	TRBV15
TGTGCCAGCAGCCCGAATACAGGTACAGGCGGCTACACCTTC	CASSPNTGTGGYTF	TRBJ1-2	.	once	TRBV7-9
TGTGCCAGCAGTGAATACAGGGGGCTCGGTCAGCCCCAGCATTTT	CASSEYRGLGQPQHF	TRBJ1-5	TRBD1	.	TRBV2
TGTGCCAGCAGTGATAGGGGAAACACTGAAGCTTTCTTT	CASSDRGNTEAFF	TRBJ1-1	.	.	TRBV28
TGCGCCAGCGGTACCGGACAGGCCACTAACTATGGCTACACCTTC	CASGTGQATNYGYTF	TRBJ1-2	TRBD1	.	TRBV5-1
TGTGCCAGCAGCGCAGGGGCGTCTAGCAATCAGCCCCAGCATTTT	CASSAGASSNQPQHF	TRBJ1-5	.	.	TRBV9
TGTGCCAGCAGTTACGGGGGACAGGTCAAAAACATTCAGTACTTC	CASSYGGQVKNIQYF	TRBJ2-4	TRBD1	.	TRBV6-5
TGTGCCAGCCATAGGACAGCAGATATGAACACTGAAGCTTTCTTT	CASHRTADMNTEAFF	TRBJ1-1	.	.	TRBV7-9
TGTGCCAGCAGCTTAGACCCCGGAGGTGGAAACACCATATATTTT	CASSLDPGGGNTIYF	TRBJ1-3	.	few	TRBV7-9
TGTGCCAGCAGTCCCCTTAGGGGATTGAACACTGAAGCTTTCTTT	CASSPLRGLNTEAFF	TRBJ1-1	.	many	TRBV28
TGTGCCAGTAGTATCGGTCGAACGCCAACTAATGAAAAACTGTTTTTT	CASSIGRTPTNEKLFF	TRBJ1-4	.	.	TRBV19
TGTGCCAGCAGCTATGACAGTAATGAAAAACTGTTTTTT	CASSYDSNEKLFF	TRBJ1-4	.	.	TRBV28
TGTGCCAGCAGTCGGGACAGGGACTTTGGCTACACCTTC	CASSRDRDFGYTF	TRBJ1-2	TRBD1	.	TRBV12-3/TRBV12-4
TGTGCCAGTAGTCCCTCCGCAGGTGTACTTGAAAAACTGTTTTTT	CASSPSAGVLEKLFF	TRBJ1-4	.	.	TRBV19
TGTGCCAGCAGTTTTAGGGCGACTAGCGGGGGAGAGACCCAGTACTTC	CASSFRATSGGETQYF	TRBJ2-5	TRBD2	.	TRBV28
TGTGCCAGCAGTCCGAGGGGCAGGGGGCTTGCAGATACGCAGTATTTT	CASSPRGRGLADTQYF	TRBJ2-3	TRBD1	.	TRBV6-2/TRBV6-3
TGTGCCAGCGAGGGACAGGGTAATTCACCCCTCCACTTT	CASEGQGNSPLHF	TRBJ1-6	TRBD1	.	TRBV6-5
TGTGCCAGCGGTGGGACTTCCAATACGCAGTATTTT	CASGGTSNTQYF	TRBJ2-3	.	.	TRBV9
TGTGCCAGCAGTTTTCAGGGAAACTCGGGAAACACCATATATTTT	CASSFQGNSGNTIYF	TRBJ1-3	.	.	TRBV27
TGTGCCAGCAGCCCCACGGGGGGGAATGGCTACACCTTC	CASSPTGGNGYTF	TRBJ1-2	.	.	TRBV7-2
TGTGCCAGCGGAGGCAGGCTCTCCTACGAGCAGTACTTC	CASGGRLSYEQYF	TRBJ2-7	.	once	TRBV7-2
TGTGCCAGTAGCATCCGGGGGGCCCTTTGGGCTTTCTTT	CASSIRGALWAFF	TRBJ1-1	.	.	TRBV19
TGTGCCAGCAGCTTAGGTAGCGGGGGACCTAGCACAGATACGCAGTATTTT	CASSLGSGGPSTDTQYF	TRBJ2-3	TRBD2	.	TRBV7-9
TGTGCCAGCAGTAGACATATGAACACTGAAGCTTTCTTT	CASSRHMNTEAFF	TRBJ1-1	.	.	TRBV27
TGTGCCAGCAGCTCCGGGGGGGCGAACACCGGGGAGCTGTTTTTT	CASSSGGANTGELFF	TRBJ2-2	TRBD2	.	TRBV28
TGCAGCGTTGGACAGGACAGAATCTACACCTTC	CSVGQDRIYTF	TRBJ1-2	.	few	TRBV29-1
TGTGCCAGCACCACTGGGGCCCTGGGGCAGCCCCAGCATTTT	CASTTGALGQPQHF	TRBJ1-5	.	few	TRBV28
TGTGCCAGCAGCGTAAGAAGCGGGGCGAACACCGGGGAGCTGTTTTTT	CASSVRSGANTGELFF	TRBJ2-2	TRBD2	.	TRBV9
TGTGCCAGCTCACAGGGCAGGGATCACTATGGCTACACCTTC	CASSQGRDHYGYTF	TRBJ1-2	.	.	TRBV18
TGTGCCAGTACCTCCAATACAGGGGGAGGTAGCTACACCTTC	CASTSNTGGGSYTF	TRBJ1-2	TRBD1	.	TRBV19
TGTGCCAGCAGTCTACCGGGACTAGGGGACAATGAGCAGTTCTTC	CASSLPGLGDNEQFF	TRBJ2-1	TRBD2	.	TRBV27
TGTGCCAGCAGCCCAACCGGACAGGGTGAGGGCTACACCTTC	CASSPTGQGEGYTF	TRBJ1-2	TRBD1	.	TRBV7-3
TGTGCCAGCAGCTTAACAGGGACGAGTTGGAACATTCAGTACTTC	CASSLTGTSWNIQYF	TRBJ2-4	.	once	TRBV5-7
TGTGCCAGCAGCAAAGTGGGGAACAGGGTAGAAGGCACAGATACGCAGTATTTT	CASSKVGNRVEGTDTQYF	TRBJ2-3	.	.	TRBV21-1
TGTGCCAGCAGCGGAAACAGGGGGCGGGGTGAAAAACTGTTTTTT	CASSGNRGRGEKLFF	TRBJ1-4	TRBD1	.	TRBV7-2
TGTGCCAGCATATATGAGAGCTCTGGAAACACCATATATTTT	CASIYESSGNTIYF	TRBJ1-3	.	.	TRBV6-5
TGTGCCAGCAGTCTGACAGGGAGTGGTGAAAAACTGTTTTTT	CASSLTGSGEKLFF	TRBJ1-4	TRBD1	.	TRBV2
TGTGCCACCAGTGACCCTAGAGCTACCGGGGAGCTGTTTTTT	CATSDPRATGELFF	TRBJ2-2	.	.	TRBV24-1
TGTGCCAGCAGTCCCCCGGGACAGATTTTCTACGAGCAGTACTTC	CASSPPGQIFYEQYF	TRBJ2-7	TRBD1	.	TRBV28
TGTGCCAGTAGAACGGACAGCTCTGGAAACACCATATATTTT	CASRTDSSGNTIYF	TRBJ1-3	.	once	TRBV19
TGTGCCAGCAGCGCCAGCGGGAAGACCCAGTACTTC	CASSASGKTQYF	TRBJ2-5	TRBD2	.	TRBV9
TGCAGTGCTAGTAAGCAGGCCAATCAGCCCCAGCATTTT	CSASKQANQPQHF	TRBJ1-5	.	.	TRBV20-1
TGTGCCAGTAGGGGGGGACAGGGTAGGAATCAGCCCCAGCATTTT	CASRGGQGRNQPQHF	TRBJ1-5	TRBD1	once	TRBV19
TGTGCCAGCACCCCAGGGGACAGGGGCTATGGCTACACCTTC	CASTPGDRGYGYTF	TRBJ1-2	TRBD1	.	TRBV28
TGCGCCAGCAGCTTGGAGGGAGGGGAATGGGAGCCCCAGCATTTT	CASSLEGGEWEPQHF	TRBJ1-5	.	.	TRBV5-1
TGTGCCAGCAGCTTCGGACAGCTTGGGCAGCCCCAGCATTTT	CASSFGQLGQPQHF	TRBJ1-5	.	once	TRBV5-5
TGTGCCATCAGTTACAGGGGCCAAGAGACCCAGTACTTC	CAISYRGQETQYF	TRBJ2-5	TRBD1	.	TRBV10-3
TGTGCCAGCAGCCTTATGGACAGCTCCACAGATACGCAGTATTTT	CASSLMDSSTDTQYF	TRBJ2-3	.	.	TRBV14
TGCGCCAGCAGCTTTACAGGGGGCGGTCTCTACGAGCAGTACTTC	CASSFTGGGLYEQYF	TRBJ2-7	TRBD1	.	TRBV5-1
TGTGCCAGCATAGGGACTCCAGGGAACACTGAAGCTTTCTTT	CASIGTPGNTEAFF	TRBJ1-1	.	.	TRBV5-5
TGCGCCAGCAGCCTCACCACCCTGGGGGCCGCGGGTAATGAAAAACTGTTTTTT	CASSLTTLGAAGNEKLFF	TRBJ1-4	.	.	TRBV4-3
TGTGCCAGCAGCCACGGGACAGGGGGCTCCTATGGCTACACCTTC	CASSHGTGGSYGYTF	TRBJ1-2	TRBD1	.	TRBV14